This T cell receptor beta chain was observed in a study of OX40 agonist ivuxolimab in advanced cancers. Study in general: With ivuxolimab, an agonistic anti-OX40 (CD134) antibody, patients were treated. Study-wide results and limits: The study observed clonal expansion of CD4+ and CD8+ blood T cells by week 6 at 0.1 to 3.0 mg/kg. Low clonal expansion, among the lowest seen, marked partial responders at 0.1-3.0 mg/kg.

Here immunoSEQ multiplex PCR was the method, and the copy in TCRdb shows in-frame clones only, minus some. This table holds some 66,000 clones, around 87% found once. The V segment lost 3 bases and the J segment 5 bases; nucleotides outside the gene matches: 10. The CDR3 totals 16 residues. Germline V gene data show CDR1 as SGHNT and CDR2 as YYREEE (reference sequence). Notes on this clone: Its antigen is unknown.

Material: CD4+ or CD8+ T cells sorted from blood, obtained in a trial of the OX40 agonist ivuxolimab. The rearrangement joins TRBV5-4 to TRBJ1-1, with TRBD1 identical over 10 bases. This TCR derives from an adult with an advanced solid tumor such as melanoma, head and neck, liver or kidney cancer. Here the CDR3 DNA reads TGTGCCAGCAGCTACGGGACAGGGGATCCCGGGACTGAAGCTTTCTTT. Encoded protein: CASSYGTGDPGTEAFF.